Sequencing of this T cell receptor beta chain was carried out in a study of cytomegalovirus exposure and HLA in healthy donors. PCR involved 60 Vbeta and 13 Jbeta primers. The method was immunoSEQ multiplex PCR; TCRdb's version includes in-frame clones alone and lacks a portion of them. The table has approximately 190,000 clones, approximately 78% seen once. The CDR3 consists of 14 residues. Germline V lookup: CDR1 SEHNR, CDR2 FQNEAQ (reference sequence). V lost 7 bases to trimming and J lost 8 bases, with 17 bases between them. The sequence was obtained from a woman between 18 and 29 years old in good health and CMV-seronegative. Sequences were obtained from PBMCs. The V gene is TRBV7-9, the J gene TRBJ2-2, with D maybe TRBD1 (5 bases). The CDR3 nucleotides read TGTGCCAGCACCCACTGGGGCGAGAAGGGGGAGCTGTTTTTT. Its translation is CASTHWGEKGELFF.